The 15 T cell receptor beta chains below all came from one sample that was sequenced in a study of beta chain features in type 1 diabetes. What was sequenced were expressed TCRB transcripts, since all of the isolated RNA had been reverse transcribed. Method: immunoSEQ multiplex PCR; TCRdb's copy keeps in-frame clones and lacks some. The sample gives about 250,000 clones, roughly 13% of which show up once; around 0.03% is in the top ten. The sequencing sample was made of naive CD4+ T cells from blood. These receptors were collected from a woman between 40 and 50 years old in good health.

The chain is built from TRBV7-2 and TRBJ2-1; maybe TRBD2 (5 bases). This CDR3 is 15 amino acids long. Trimming shortened V by 8 bases and J by 0 bases, and 14 bases separated the two germline ends. Germline V gene lookup returns CDR1 SGHTA and CDR2 FQGNSA. The DNA for the CDR3 is TGTGCCAGCTTGGGGAGTCTCAGCTCCTACAATGAGCAGTTCTTC. This gives the protein CASLGSLSSYNEQFF.

The V call is TRBV5-4, the J call TRBJ1-6; the D is unclear. The CDR3 totals 16 residues. Germline loops: CDR1 SGHNT, CDR2 YYREEE (reference sequence). Trimming took 4 bases from V and 6 from J, leaving 17 bases between them. The CDR3 DNA reads TGTGCCAGCAGCCGACAAACCGGGAGCCCTAATTCACCCCTCCACTTT. Its translation: CASSRQTGSPNSPLHF. The whole variable domain, filled in from reference TRBV5-4 and TRBJ1-6, reads ETGVTQSPTHLIKTRGQQVTLRCSSQSGHNTVSWYQQALGQGPQFIFQYYREEENGRGNFPPRFSGLQFPNYSSELNVNALELDDSALYLCASSRQTGSPNSPLHFGNGTRLTVT.

The chain recombines TRBV19 with TRBJ2-3; 10 positions match TRBD1. Germline trimming cut 10 bases from V and 4 bases from J; bases unmatched to any gene: 8. The CDR3 is made up of 14 amino acids. Germline lookup yields CDR1 LNHDA and CDR2 SQIVND (reference sequence). CDR3 nucleotides: TGTGCCACGCAACGGACAGGGGGGCCAGATACGCAGTATTTT. Encoded protein: CATQRTGGPDTQYF.

On this clone itself: This may be a read error, as it is one base from a much larger clone. The rearrangement links TRBV29-1 to TRBJ2-4, with 7 bases matching TRBD2. Germline CDR1 reads SQVTM; CDR2 reads ANQGSEA. CDR3 length: 12 residues. As DNA, the CDR3 is TGCAGCGTTGATGAGGGAGGGAACATTCAGCACTTC. The encoded protein is CSVDEGGNIQHF.

This clone came up a few times. This rearrangement joins TRBV7-6 to TRBJ2-1; D gene unclear. Germline assignment: CDR1 SGHVS and CDR2 FNYEAQ. The CDR3 runs to 13 residues. Trimming shortened V by 4 bases and J by 7 bases, and 11 bases separated the two germline ends. The CDR3 here is CASSSPGGNEQFF. DNA of the CDR3: TGTGCCAGCAGCTCACCCGGTGGTAATGAGCAGTTCTTC.

This clone was seen only a few times. The chain links TRBV5-4 to TRBJ1-4; 7 bases match TRBD1. The V and J ends lost 5 bases and 8 bases, in that order; junction bases with no gene match: 9. This CDR3 spans 14 amino acids. Germline values: CDR1 SGHNT, CDR2 YYREEE (reference sequence). The CDR3 coding sequence is TGTGCCAGCAGTCCGGGACAGCAAAGAGAAAAACTGTTTTTT. Protein sequence: CASSPGQQREKLFF.

The chain is built from TRBV20-1 and TRBJ2-3; unclear D gene. V shed 4 bases and J shed 6 bases, with 5 bases lying between them. Germline V lookup: CDR1 DFQATT, CDR2 SNEGSKA (reference sequence). This CDR3 comprises 10 residues. CDR3 in amino acids: CSATLDTQYF. The CDR3 bases are TGCAGTGCTACTCTCGATACGCAGTATTTT.

Only a few counts were recorded for this clone. The V gene is TRBV4-2, the J gene TRBJ2-5; 15 bases match TRBD2. Germline V gene sequence: CDR1 LGHNA, CDR2 YNFKEQ. Trimming took 0 bases from V and 1 from J; bases not matched to a gene: 0. The CDR3 loop spans 17 amino acids. CDR3 amino acids: CASSQEGLAGGQETQYF. The CDR3 bases are TGTGCCAGCAGCCAAGAGGGACTAGCGGGGGGCCAAGAGACCCAGTACTTC.

The CDR3: CASRGGAGGLIRQYF. DNA for the CDR3: TGTGCCAGCAGGGGCGGGGCGGGGGGGCTGATCCGTCAGTATTTT. The V and J genes are TRBV7-2 and TRBJ2-3, with TRBD2 identical over 9 bases. The CDR3 length is 15 residues. Germline V lookup: CDR1 SGHTA, CDR2 FQGNSA. After removal of 6 bases from V and 12 bases from J, the junction contained 16 bases not matched to a gene.

This clone has just a few counts. The chain recombines TRBV6-6 with TRBJ1-5; D remains unclear. V was cut by 0 bases and J by 0 bases, with 6 bases left in between. The germline gives CDR1 MNHNY, CDR2 SVGAGI (reference sequence). The CDR3 spans 15 residues. CDR3 sequence: CASSYSQISNQPQHF. For the CDR3, the DNA is TGTGCCAGCAGTTACTCCCAGATTAGCAATCAGCCCCAGCATTTT.

This clone has just a few counts. V is TRBV28 and J is TRBJ2-3; perhaps TRBD2 as D (5 bases). CDR3 size: 15 residues. CDR1 MDHEN and CDR2 SYDVKM come from the germline V gene. V was cut by 4 bases and J by 2 bases, with 13 bases left in between. The CDR3 DNA is TGTGCCAGCAGTTCCCCTACTAGAGACACAGATACGCAGTATTTT. Translation: CASSSPTRDTDTQYF.

This clone was observed a few times. The chain couples TRBV4-1 to TRBJ2-3, with 9 bases identical to TRBD2. Germline V gives CDR1 MGHRA, CDR2 YSYEKL. The junction had 5 bases not matched to a gene; V was cut back by 0 bases and J by 4 bases. The CDR3 runs to 16 residues. CDR3 bases: TGCGCCAGCAGCCAAGAGGCGGGGGGGCCTTCAGATACGCAGTATTTT. Protein sequence: CASSQEAGGPSDTQYF.

This clone appeared a few times. The rearrangement joins TRBV5-1 to TRBJ2-5; the D gene is possibly TRBD2 (5 bases). Germline V gene sequence: CDR1 SGHRS, CDR2 YFSETQ. The CDR3 length is 14 residues. The V end lost 7 bases, the J end lost 2 bases, and 15 bases lay between the germline ends. CDR3: CASYREASQETQYF. The CDR3 nucleotides read TGCGCCAGCTATCGGGAAGCCTCACAAGAGACCCAGTACTTC.

This clone was recorded a few times. The chain links TRBV6-1 to TRBJ2-1; tentatively, D is TRBD2 (6 bases). The germline CDR1 and CDR2 sequences are MNHNS and SASEGT. The CDR3 totals 14 residues. V lost 8 bases, J lost 9 bases, and 20 bases lay in between. The CDR3, as DNA: TGTGCCAGCCTGAACGCGGGGACCACCGTTGAGCAGTTCTTC. Amino acids: CASLNAGTTVEQFF.

The gene calls are TRBV7-2 and TRBJ1-1; D ambiguous. This CDR3 comprises 15 residues. The germline V gene has CDR1 SGHTA and CDR2 FQGNSA. V was pared by 6 bases and J by 10 bases, with 24 bases between. CDR3 loop: CASSYYRYGRAVAFF. The CDR3 bases are TGTGCCAGCAGTTATTACAGATACGGGAGGGCGGTAGCTTTCTTT.